A single sample is the source of the 27 T cell receptor beta chains below, sequenced in a study of T cell responses to AZD1222 COVID-19 vaccine. The protocol was immunoSEQ multiplex PCR, while the TCRdb copy is restricted to in-frame clones and leaves out a portion. This table holds over 90,000 clones, roughly 87% found once. Sequenced material: peripheral blood, taken on day 0 of AZD1222 vaccination. These receptors were collected from an adult in good health.

The V call is TRBV28, the J call TRBJ2-7; D not certain. CDR3 size: 12 residues. Germline V gives CDR1 MDHEN, CDR2 SYDVKM. The V end lost 8 bases, the J end lost 2 bases, and 10 bases lay between the germline ends. CDR3 coding DNA: TGTGCCAGCGGGGTGACCACCTACGAGCAGTACTTC. It specifies CASGVTTYEQYF.

The rearrangement links TRBV19 to TRBJ2-1; 9 nucleotides line up with TRBD2. V shed 6 bases, J shed 9 bases, and the junction held 9 bases outside the gene matches. This CDR3 has 14 amino acids. Germline V gives CDR1 LNHDA, CDR2 SQIVND (reference sequence). CDR3 DNA sequence: TGTGCCAGTAGGCCTTTAGCGGGGGCAAGTGAGCAGTTCTTC. It is translated as CASRPLAGASEQFF.

The V call is TRBV6-5, the J call TRBJ2-3; D might be TRBD2 (6 bases). This CDR3 contains 13 residues. V lost 11 bases, J lost 2 bases, and 14 bases lay in between. CDR1 MNHEY and CDR2 SVGAGI come from the germline V gene. The CDR3 coding sequence is TGTGCCTCGCGGGACCAATCCACAGATACGCAGTATTTT. Amino acids: CASRDQSTDTQYF.

The chain links TRBV11-3 to TRBJ2-2, with 10 bases fitting TRBD2. V dropped 5 bases and J dropped 8; count of bases not matched to a gene: 11. Germline CDR1 SGHNT, CDR2 YENEEA. The CDR3 spans 16 residues. The CDR3 loop is CASSDRRSGGAGELFF. The CDR3 DNA is TGTGCCAGCAGCGATAGGCGAAGCGGGGGGGCAGGGGAGCTGTTTTTT.

The chain carries TRBV4-1 and TRBJ1-1; D gene unclear. The CDR3 is 14 residues long. The V end was cut by 7 bases, the J end by 4 bases, with 16 bases between. The germline CDR1 and CDR2 sequences are MGHRA and YSYEKL. The CDR3 DNA reads TGCGCCAGCACTCAGACACCATCTTTCACTGAAGCTTTCTTT. Encoded protein: CASTQTPSFTEAFF.

The chain links TRBV29-1 to TRBJ2-1; D not resolved. Trimming stripped 2 bases from V and 4 bases from J, with 9 bases between. The CDR3 length is 13 residues. Germline-derived CDR1 and CDR2 are SQVTM and ANQGSEA. DNA of the CDR3: TGCAGCGTTGAACGTTCCAATTACAATGAGCAGTTCTTC. Its translation is CSVERSNYNEQFF.

The chain carries TRBV7-3 and TRBJ1-1; D possibly corresponds to TRBD1 (6 bases). The V gene's germline CDR1 is SGHTA and CDR2 FQGTGA. V dropped 4 bases and J dropped 5 bases, with 14 bases sitting between them. The CDR3 has 14 residues. The CDR3 loop is CASSSQQGDTEAFF. The CDR3 nucleotides read TGTGCCAGCAGCTCTCAACAGGGTGATACTGAAGCTTTCTTT.

This chain connects TRBV7-9 to TRBJ1-1, with 7 nucleotides matching TRBD1. Germline values: CDR1 SEHNR, CDR2 FQNEAQ (reference sequence). Losses at the gene ends were 6 bases for V and 4 bases for J; bases not matched to a gene: 2. The CDR3 consists of 12 residues. This chain's CDR3 is CASRNRGTEAFF. DNA for the CDR3: TGTGCCAGCAGAAACAGGGGCACTGAAGCTTTCTTT.

The genes are TRBV19 and TRBJ1-2; D not resolved. Germline values: CDR1 LNHDA, CDR2 SQIVND (reference sequence). The CDR3 has 14 amino acids. V was trimmed by 4 bases and J by 0 bases, leaving 9 bases between them. The CDR3 bases are TGTGCCAGTAGTACCGCCCCCCCTAACTATGGCTACACCTTC. Its translation is CASSTAPPNYGYTF.

The rearrangement joins TRBV6-5 to TRBJ2-7, with D possibly TRBD2 on 5 matching bases. V lost 6 bases to trimming and J lost 3 bases, with 18 bases between them. The CDR3 consists of 15 residues. Looked up from germline, CDR1 is MNHEY and CDR2 is SVGAGI. CDR3 coding DNA: TGTGCCAGCAGCACCTCGGGGATAGGGAACTACGAGCAGTACTTC. This sequence encodes CASSTSGIGNYEQYF.

This clone was observed once. This chain links TRBV9 with TRBJ2-3; tentative D call: TRBD2 (6 bases). The CDR3 spans 16 residues. V lost 4 bases to trimming and J lost 2 bases, with 17 bases between them. CDR1 is SGDLS and CDR2 is YYNGEE in the germline V gene. CDR3 protein: CASSPPTGENTDTQYF. In DNA, the CDR3 is TGTGCCAGCAGCCCTCCCACGGGGGAAAACACAGATACGCAGTATTTT. Complete variable domain (other parts from reference TRBV9 and TRBJ2-3): DSGVTQTPKHLITATGQRVTLRCSPRSGDLSVYWYQQSLDQGLQFLIQYYNGEERAKGNILERFSAQQFPDLHSELNLSSLELGDSALYFCASSPPTGENTDTQYFGPGTRLTVL.

The rearrangement links TRBV7-9 to TRBJ2-7; 11 nucleotides match TRBD2. The CDR3 totals 16 residues. After removal of 5 bases from V and 2 bases from J, the junction contained 8 bases not matched to a gene. Looked up from germline, CDR1 is SEHNR and CDR2 is FQNEAQ (reference sequence). The chain's CDR3 is CASSPTSGKHPYEQYF. The DNA for the CDR3 is TGTGCCAGCAGCCCGACTAGCGGGAAGCACCCCTACGAGCAGTACTTC.

The rearrangement uses TRBV7-3 and TRBJ1-2; a possible D gene is TRBD1 (6 bases). This CDR3 has 15 amino acids. Per the germline V gene, CDR1 is SGHTA and CDR2 is FQGTGA. Trimming stripped 0 bases from V and 6 bases from J, with 14 bases between. CDR3 DNA sequence: TGTGCCAGCAGCTTAACCCCTCGGGGGCTCGATGGCTACACCTTC. Amino acid sequence: CASSLTPRGLDGYTF.

The chain has TRBV7-8 and TRBJ2-7; no clear D gene. The CDR3 covers 11 residues. CDR1 and CDR2 from the germline V gene are SGHVS and FQNEAQ. V was trimmed by 4 bases and J by 2 bases, leaving 3 bases between them. Written as DNA, the CDR3 is TGTGCCAGCAGCTCCCCCTACGAGCAGTACTTC. Translation: CASSSPYEQYF.

J is TRBJ1-4 and V is TRBV9; possible D gene TRBD1, 5 bases. This CDR3 is 15 amino acids long. Germline V gene sequence: CDR1 SGDLS, CDR2 YYNGEE. Trimming pared 5 bases from V and 8 bases from J, leaving 19 bases between. CDR3 coding DNA: TGTGCCAGCAGTCTCGACAGTACCTCGCGGGAAAAACTGTTTTTT. Protein: CASSLDSTSREKLFF.

The chain links TRBV2 to TRBJ2-1; D is tentatively TRBD1 or TRBD2 (6 bases each). From germline, CDR1 is SNHLY and CDR2 FYNNEI. The CDR3 has 14 residues. V lost 6 bases, J lost 3 bases, and 12 bases lay in between. The CDR3 nucleotides are TGTGCCAGCAGGGAGGAGGGGGTCTACAATGAGCAGTTCTTC. Translating it yields CASREEGVYNEQFF.

The V gene is TRBV4-2, the J gene TRBJ1-1, with D maybe TRBD1 (6 bases). Trimming shortened V by 3 bases and J by 5 bases, and 10 bases separated the two germline ends. Germline V gene data show CDR1 as LGHNA and CDR2 as YNFKEQ. This CDR3 has 13 residues. CDR3 bases: TGTGCCAGCAGCCACCACGACAGGACTGAAGCTTTCTTT. Translating it yields CASSHHDRTEAFF.

This chain connects TRBV28 to TRBJ2-1; D unclear. The germline V gene encodes CDR1 MDHEN and CDR2 SYDVKM. The CDR3 has 16 residues. Trimming took off 3 bases at V and 0 bases at J, with 12 bases between the two ends. The CDR3, as DNA: TGTGCCAGCAGTTTCGCTGTCTCGAGCTCCTACAATGAGCAGTTCTTC. It encodes CASSFAVSSSYNEQFF. The entire variable domain, with the rest obtained from reference TRBV28 and TRBJ2-1, is as follows: DVKVTQSSRYLVKRTGEKVFLECVQDMDHENMFWYRQDPGLGLRLIYFSYDVKMKEKGDIPEGYSVSREKKERFSLILESASTNQTSMYLCASSFAVSSSYNEQFFGPGTRLTVL.

Only a few counts were recorded for this clone. The chain has TRBV6-5 and TRBJ1-6, with D unresolved. Germline-derived CDR1 and CDR2 are MNHEY and SVGAGI. The ends were cut back, 6 bases at V and 9 bases at J, with 15 bases in the middle. The CDR3 contains 14 residues. This CDR3 reads CASSVGRAGSPLHF. The CDR3 bases are TGTGCCAGCAGCGTCGGGAGGGCGGGTTCACCCCTCCACTTT.

The rearrangement links TRBV18 to TRBJ2-5, with 14 bases that match TRBD2. With 2 bases clipped from V and 5 bases from J, the junction kept 10 bases outside the gene matches. There are 18 residues in the CDR3. The V gene's germline CDR1 is KGHSH and CDR2 LQKENI. CDR3 in DNA: TGTGCCAGCTCACCAAGCGGGACTAGCGGGGGTACTCTCGAGACCCAGTACTTC. Encoded protein: CASSPSGTSGGTLETQYF. Supplemented by reference TRBV18 and TRBJ2-5, the full variable domain reads NAGVMQNPRHLVRRRGQEARLRCSPMKGHSHVYWYRQLPEEGLKFMVYLQKENIIDESGMPKERFSAEFPKEGPSILRIQQVVRGDSAAYFCASSPSGTSGGTLETQYFGPGTRLLVL.

The rearrangement uses TRBV2 and TRBJ1-1; D is uncertain. Germline V gives CDR1 SNHLY, CDR2 FYNNEI. The CDR3 is made up of 13 amino acids. Trimming shortened V by 6 bases and J by 4 bases, and 12 bases separated the two germline ends. This chain's CDR3 is CASRTNWGTEAFF. In DNA, the CDR3 is TGTGCCAGCAGGACAAATTGGGGCACTGAAGCTTTCTTT.

The V gene is TRBV18, the J gene TRBJ1-5; tentative D call: TRBD1 (5 bases). This CDR3 comprises 13 residues. Germline V gene lookup returns CDR1 KGHSH and CDR2 LQKENI. The V gene lost 4 bases and the J gene lost 3 bases, with 7 bases spanning the gap. The CDR3 coding sequence is TGTGCCAGCTCACAAGGGGCCAATCAGCCCCAGCATTTT. Amino acids: CASSQGANQPQHF.

The chain couples TRBV7-9 to TRBJ1-1; D not certain. The CDR3 has 15 amino acids. V dropped 1 base and J dropped 2 bases, with 11 bases sitting between them. Germline loops: CDR1 SEHNR, CDR2 FQNEAQ (reference sequence). The CDR3 protein is CASSLEVSQNTEAFF. In nucleotides, the CDR3 is TGTGCCAGCAGCTTAGAGGTCAGCCAAAACACTGAAGCTTTCTTT.

This chain connects TRBV12-3 or TRBV12-4 to TRBJ1-1, with unresolved D. With 4 bases removed from V and 1 base from J, the gap between germline ends came to 7 bases. The CDR3 is 13 residues long. Here the CDR3 reads CASSSRPNTEAFF. The CDR3 bases are TGTGCCAGCAGTTCTCGACCGAACACTGAAGCTTTCTTT.

A few counts support this clone. The rearrangement links TRBV30 to TRBJ1-2; D remains unclear. The CDR3 spans 15 residues. Germline values: CDR1 GTSNPN, CDR2 SVGIG (reference sequence). The ends were cut back, 4 bases at V and 0 bases at J, with 15 bases in the middle. CDR3 residues: CAWNRPDPPNYGYTF. CDR3 nucleotides: TGTGCCTGGAACCGGCCGGACCCTCCTAACTATGGCTACACCTTC.

V gene TRBV3-1 (or the pseudogene TRBV3-2) combines with J gene TRBJ2-7; TRBD1 might be the D (6 bases). This CDR3 has 11 amino acids. Germline CDR1 LGHDT, CDR2 YNNKEL (reference sequence). The CDR3 sequence is CASSQGGQLAV. The DNA of the CDR3 is TGTGCCAGCAGCCAGGGTGGACAGTTAGCGGTC.

The chain employs TRBV3-1 (or the pseudogene TRBV3-2) and TRBJ1-6; D not certain. The CDR3 sequence is 11 residues long. CDR1 is LGHDT, CDR2 YNNKEL, per germline (reference sequence). The V end lost 3 bases, the J end lost 7 bases, and 1 base lay between the germline ends. The CDR3 DNA reads TGTGCCAGCAGCCAGAATTCACCCCTCCACTTT. The encoded protein is CASSQNSPLHF.